This TCR beta chain originates from a study of CD8 T cells in ankylosing spondylitis. The study's findings and limits: Certain motif variants had earlier appeared in reactive arthritis synovial fluid and blood. Enrichment of disease-linked clones was reportedly significant in matched ankylosing spondylitis synovial fluid.

Quantitative 5'-RACE with molecular barcodes was used to make the TCR beta libraries. MiXCR, run by TCRdb on the 5' RACE reads, gives a single entry per CDR3 protein. Of around 340,000 distinct CDR3 sequences in the sample, about 14% are singletons; the top ten hold roughly 1.1%. The V and J ends lost 0 bases and 8 bases respectively, with 16 bases between them. This CDR3 is 15 amino acids long. Concerning this clonotype: Its antigen is undetermined.

The V gene is TRBV12-3 or TRBV12-4, the J gene TRBJ1-2, with D possibly TRBD1 on 5 matching bases. Source material: blood, either unsorted or a sorted T cell fraction (not recorded which). The clonotype originates from a male donor with ankylosing spondylitis or in good health (not recorded which). CDR3 coding DNA: TGTGCCAGCAGTTTAGCGCTAAGGGGCCAGACGGGCTACACCTTC. Translating gives CASSLALRGQTGYTF.